The 19 T cell receptor beta chains in this list originate from one sample, sequenced in a study of blood T cells in healthy people across ages. PCR was performed a second time for roughly 7 to 11 cycles using a sample-barcoded 5' primer and a J-beta primer mix. Using its own MiXCR run on the 5' RACE reads, TCRdb lists one record per CDR3 protein. The data contain 1.5 million to 2 million distinct CDR3 sequences, about 39% of them singletons. Sequencing input: blood. These receptors were collected from a human donor in good health.

This clonotype was observed a handful of times. The chain is built from TRBV10-3 and TRBJ2-3; no definite D call. The CDR3 loop spans 15 amino acids. Deletions cut 3 bases from V and 2 bases from J, with 12 bases between. Per the germline V gene, CDR1 is ENHRY and CDR2 is SYGVKD. DNA of the CDR3: TGTGCCATCAGTGAAACTGGCGGTTTCACAGATACGCAGTATTTT. It codes for CAISETGGFTDTQYF.

The CDR3 DNA sequence: TGCAGTGCTTACCGACCCAAGGGGGGCACAGATACGCAGTATTTT. Translated, it gives CSAYRPKGGTDTQYF. The V call is TRBV20-1, the J call TRBJ2-3; the D gene is possibly TRBD1 (6 bases). CDR3 length: 15 residues. V lost 5 bases to trimming and J lost 1 base, with 16 bases between them. In germline, CDR1 is DFQATT, CDR2 SNEGSKA (reference sequence).

This sequence joins TRBV7-3 and TRBJ2-4; tentative D call: TRBD1 (5 bases). There are 13 residues in the CDR3. V was cut by 2 bases and J by 13 bases, with 15 bases left in between. Per the germline V gene, CDR1 is SGHTA and CDR2 is FQGTGA. Written as DNA, the CDR3 is TGTGCCAGCAGCTTAGAGCCCCTTGGGGCCCAGTACTTC. Translation gives CASSLEPLGAQYF.

The CDR3 region is CASSDPTSGAYQFF. CDR3 in DNA: TGTGCCAGCAGTGACCCCACCTCAGGGGCATACCAGTTCTTC. The chain has TRBV25-1 and TRBJ2-1; D possibly corresponds to TRBD1 (6 bases). The CDR3 sequence is 14 residues long. Germline CDR1 is MGHDK and CDR2 is SYGVNS. V was pared by 3 bases and J by 13 bases, with 19 bases between.

This clonotype has just a few counts. This chain joins TRBV7-3 and TRBJ2-3; no clear D. From germline, CDR1 is SGHTA and CDR2 FQGTGA. Trimming pared 5 bases from V and 0 bases from J, leaving 9 bases between. This CDR3 is built from 14 residues. In DNA, the CDR3 is TGTGCCAGCAGCCCCCATTCTAGCACAGATACGCAGTATTTT. It is translated as CASSPHSSTDTQYF. Complete variable domain (other parts from reference TRBV7-3 and TRBJ2-3): GAGVSQTPSNKVTEKGKYVELRCDPISGHTALYWYRQSLGQGPEFLIYFQGTGAADDSGLPNDRFFAVRPEGSVSTLKIQRTERGDSAVYLCASSPHSSTDTQYFGPGTRLTVL.

The chain combines TRBV9 with TRBJ2-2; D is unresolved. The V gene's germline CDR1 is SGDLS and CDR2 YYNGEE. Deletions cut 2 bases from V and 5 bases from J, with 16 bases between. The CDR3 sequence is 16 residues long. CDR3 sequence (DNA): TGTGCCAGCAGCGTCGGAGCCTCGCAACGAACCGGGGAGCTGTTTTTT. Its protein product is CASSVGASQRTGELFF.

The chain is built from TRBV9 and TRBJ1-2, with no clear D. V lost 0 bases to trimming and J lost 2 bases, with 8 bases between them. This CDR3 is 14 amino acids long. Looked up from germline, CDR1 is SGDLS and CDR2 is YYNGEE. CDR3 sequence: CASSVATGNYGYTF. CDR3 nucleotide sequence: TGTGCCAGCAGCGTAGCTACGGGAAACTATGGCTACACCTTC. Full variable domain (rest looked up from reference TRBV9 and TRBJ1-2): DSGVTQTPKHLITATGQRVTLRCSPRSGDLSVYWYQQSLDQGLQFLIQYYNGEERAKGNILERFSAQQFPDLHSELNLSSLELGDSALYFCASSVATGNYGYTFGSGTRLTVV.

This sequence joins TRBV20-1 and TRBJ2-5, with D tentatively TRBD1 (6 bases). CDR1 and CDR2 from the germline V gene are DFQATT and SNEGSKA (reference sequence). The V end was cut by 8 bases, the J end by 2 bases, with 18 bases between. This CDR3 spans 14 amino acids. CDR3 sequence: CSTYERGFQETQYF. CDR3 in DNA: TGCAGTACCTACGAGAGGGGGTTTCAAGAGACCCAGTACTTC.

The rearrangement uses TRBV7-6 and TRBJ2-3; 7 bases are shared with TRBD1. V shed 5 bases and J 7 bases; nucleotides not matched to a gene: 12. This CDR3 is built from 15 residues. Germline CDR1 SGHVS, CDR2 FNYEAQ. The CDR3 DNA sequence: TGTGCCAGCAGCGCCCTACAGGGGCCGGGGTATACGCAGTATTTT. Translated: CASSALQGPGYTQYF. The entire variable domain, with the rest obtained from reference TRBV7-6 and TRBJ2-3, is as follows: GAGVSQSPRYKVTKRGQDVALRCDPISGHVSLYWYRQALGQGPEFLTYFNYEAQQDKSGLPNDRFSAERPEGSISTLTIQRTEQRDSAMYRCASSALQGPGYTQYFGPGTRLTVL.

V and J are TRBV7-3 and TRBJ2-7, with TRBD1 as a possible D gene (6 bases). V was shortened by 0 bases and J by 4 bases, with 13 bases between the two germline ends. Germline CDR1 is SGHTA and CDR2 is FQGTGA. There are 15 residues in the CDR3. CDR3 DNA sequence: TGTGCCAGCAGCTTAACAGGGGGTATCGGGTACGAGCAGTACTTC. It encodes CASSLTGGIGYEQYF. The variable domain in full, with the rest retrieved from reference TRBV7-3 and TRBJ2-7, is GAGVSQTPSNKVTEKGKYVELRCDPISGHTALYWYRQSLGQGPEFLIYFQGTGAADDSGLPNDRFFAVRPEGSVSTLKIQRTERGDSAVYLCASSLTGGIGYEQYFGPGTRLTVT.

In this sample, this clonotype turned up a few times. This chain links TRBV7-8 with TRBJ2-7; a weak D match, TRBD2 (5 bases). The CDR3 totals 15 residues. Trimming stripped 5 bases from V and 0 bases from J, with 14 bases between. In germline, CDR1 is SGHVS, CDR2 FQNEAQ. CDR3 sequence reads: CASSHPGLPSYEQYF. CDR3 nucleotides: TGTGCCAGCAGCCACCCCGGACTCCCCTCCTACGAGCAGTACTTC.

In its sample, this clonotype was seen many times. This chain joins TRBV7-2 and TRBJ2-3; D gene uncertain. Germline V gives CDR1 SGHTA, CDR2 FQGNSA. V lost 1 base, J lost 2 bases, and 7 bases lay in between. CDR3 size: 14 residues. CDR3: CASSLGADTDTQYF. The CDR3 DNA follows: TGTGCCAGCAGCTTAGGGGCAGACACAGATACGCAGTATTTT.

CDR3 coding DNA: TGTGCCAGCAGACTTAGCGGGGGGCCTTCCTACGAGCAGTACTTC. Translating gives CASRLSGGPSYEQYF. V gene TRBV2 combines with J gene TRBJ2-7; 10 bases map to TRBD2. With V trimmed by 6 bases and J by 1 base, 6 bases remained unmatched. The CDR3 is made up of 15 amino acids. The germline CDR1 and CDR2 sequences are SNHLY and FYNNEI.

The rearrangement links TRBV6-5 to TRBJ1-4; D gene unclear. This CDR3 is built from 13 residues. V shed 8 bases and J shed 6 bases, with 13 bases lying between them. Germline CDR1 is MNHEY and CDR2 is SVGAGI. CDR3 protein: CASGIVRDEKLFF. The CDR3 region has the DNA TGTGCCAGCGGGATAGTCCGGGATGAAAAACTGTTTTTT.

CDR3 in amino acids: CASSPPPGTSLHEQYF. The CDR3 DNA reads as TGTGCCAGCAGCCCACCCCCCGGGACATCCCTGCACGAGCAGTACTTC. The rearrangement links TRBV9 to TRBJ2-4, with D possibly TRBD1 on 6 matching bases. The end of the DNA aligns better with TRBJ2-7, so the J call may be wrong. The CDR3 extends over 16 amino acids. Germline V gene lookup returns CDR1 SGDLS and CDR2 YYNGEE.

The chain is built from TRBV5-1 and TRBJ2-3, with D maybe TRBD1 (5 bases). The V end was cut by 2 bases, the J end by 7 bases, with 8 bases between. Per the germline V gene, CDR1 is SGHRS and CDR2 is YFSETQ. This CDR3 has 12 amino acids. Here the CDR3 reads CASSFRENTQYF. The CDR3 bases are TGCGCCAGCAGCTTCAGGGAAAATACGCAGTATTTT.

This clonotype came up a few times. The chain joins TRBV2 to TRBJ2-1; D possibly corresponds to TRBD1 (5 bases). Trimming left V 8 bases short and J 2 bases short, with 22 bases between. CDR1 is SNHLY, CDR2 FYNNEI, per germline. The length of the CDR3 is 17 residues. This CDR3 is CASSLSVKDSTYNEQFF. The CDR3 coding sequence is TGTGCCAGCTCTCTGTCAGTTAAAGACAGTACCTACAATGAGCAGTTCTTC.

The table lists this clonotype with a few counts. This chain connects TRBV15 to TRBJ2-7; TRBD2 matches 7 bases. The DNA matches TRBJ2-5 better at its end, which makes the J call doubtful. CDR1 LNHNV and CDR2 YYDKDF come from the germline V gene (reference sequence). This CDR3 is 12 amino acids long. CDR3: CATSGGVGTQYF. CDR3 nucleotide sequence: TGTGCCACCAGCGGGGGGGTTGGGACCCAGTACTTC.

In its sample, this clonotype was seen a few times. The chain links TRBV20-1 to TRBJ1-6; D is uncertain. Looked up from germline, CDR1 is DFQATT and CDR2 is SNEGSKA (reference sequence). The CDR3 has 11 residues. Trimming took 5 bases from V and 8 from J, leaving 7 bases between them. CDR3 bases: TGCAGTGCTGGCTTTTATTCACCCCTCCACTTT. Its protein is CSAGFYSPLHF.